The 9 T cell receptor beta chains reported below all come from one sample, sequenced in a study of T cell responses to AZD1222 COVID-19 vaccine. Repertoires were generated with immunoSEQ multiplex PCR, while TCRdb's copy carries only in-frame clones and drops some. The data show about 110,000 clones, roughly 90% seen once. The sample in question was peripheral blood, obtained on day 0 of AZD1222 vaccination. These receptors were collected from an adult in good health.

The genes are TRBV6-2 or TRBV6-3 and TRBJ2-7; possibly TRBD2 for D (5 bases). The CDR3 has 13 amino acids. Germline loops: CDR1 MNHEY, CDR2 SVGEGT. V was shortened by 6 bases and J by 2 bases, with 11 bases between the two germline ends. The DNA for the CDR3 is TGTGCCAGCAGGCCTGGACTTGCCTACGAGCAGTACTTC. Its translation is CASRPGLAYEQYF.

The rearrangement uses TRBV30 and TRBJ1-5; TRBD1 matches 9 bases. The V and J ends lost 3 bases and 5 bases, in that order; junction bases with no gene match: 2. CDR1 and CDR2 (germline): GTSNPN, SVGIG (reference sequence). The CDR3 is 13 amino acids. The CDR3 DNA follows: TGTGCCTGGAGGGGACAGGGCGATCAGCCCCAGCATTTT. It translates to CAWRGQGDQPQHF.

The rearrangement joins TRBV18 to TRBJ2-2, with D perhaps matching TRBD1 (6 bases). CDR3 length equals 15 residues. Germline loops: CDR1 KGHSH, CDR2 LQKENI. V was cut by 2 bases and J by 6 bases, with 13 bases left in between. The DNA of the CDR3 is TGTGCCAGCTCACCATCCCTCGAGGGGGCCGGGGAGCTGTTTTTT. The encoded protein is CASSPSLEGAGELFF.

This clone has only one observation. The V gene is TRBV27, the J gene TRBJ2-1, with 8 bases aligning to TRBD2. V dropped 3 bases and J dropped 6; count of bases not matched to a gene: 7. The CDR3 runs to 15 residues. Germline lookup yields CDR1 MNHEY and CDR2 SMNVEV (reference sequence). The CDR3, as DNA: TGTGCCAGCAGTTTTTGGCTAGCGGGTGGCAATGAGCAGTTCTTC. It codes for CASSFWLAGGNEQFF.

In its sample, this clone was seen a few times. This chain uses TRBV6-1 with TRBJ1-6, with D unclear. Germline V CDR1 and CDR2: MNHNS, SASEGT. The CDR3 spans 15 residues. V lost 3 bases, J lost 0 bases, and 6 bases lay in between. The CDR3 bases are TGTGCCAGCAGTGAGGGGAGCTCCTATAATTCACCCCTCCACTTT. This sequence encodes CASSEGSSYNSPLHF.

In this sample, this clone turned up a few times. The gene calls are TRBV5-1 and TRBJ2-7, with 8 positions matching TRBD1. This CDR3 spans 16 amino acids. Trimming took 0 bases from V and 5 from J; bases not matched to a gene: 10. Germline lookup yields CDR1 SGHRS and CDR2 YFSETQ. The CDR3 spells CASSLGPQGAGDEQYF. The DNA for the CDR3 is TGCGCCAGCAGCTTGGGCCCCCAGGGGGCTGGTGACGAGCAGTACTTC.

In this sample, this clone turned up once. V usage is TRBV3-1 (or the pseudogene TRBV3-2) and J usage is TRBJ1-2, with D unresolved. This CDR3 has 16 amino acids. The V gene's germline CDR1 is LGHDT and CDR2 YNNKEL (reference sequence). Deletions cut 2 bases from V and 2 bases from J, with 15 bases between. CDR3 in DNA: TGTGCCAGCAGCCAACAATTGGGATTCAGAAACTATGGCTACACCTTC. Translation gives CASSQQLGFRNYGYTF.

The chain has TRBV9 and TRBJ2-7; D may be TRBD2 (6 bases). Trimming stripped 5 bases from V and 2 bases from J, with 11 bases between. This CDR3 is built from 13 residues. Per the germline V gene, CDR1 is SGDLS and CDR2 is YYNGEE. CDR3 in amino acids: CASSSDYTYEQYF. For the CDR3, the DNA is TGTGCCAGCAGTTCGGACTACACCTACGAGCAGTACTTC.

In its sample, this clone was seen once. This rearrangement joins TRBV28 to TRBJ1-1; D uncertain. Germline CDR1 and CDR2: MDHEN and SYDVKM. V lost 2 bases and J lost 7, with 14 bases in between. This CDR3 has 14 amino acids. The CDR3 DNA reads TGTGCCAGCAGTTTAATAGAGGGCGTGGGTGAAGCTTTCTTT. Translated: CASSLIEGVGEAFF.